The 26 T cell receptor beta chains below come from one sample, sequenced in a study of CXCR3-negative and CXCR3-positive naive CD8 T cells. 5' RACE with UMI labels generated the TRB cDNA libraries. Reanalyzing the 5' RACE reads, TCRdb keeps one entry per CDR3 protein, without DNA. Recorded for this sample: about 130,000 distinct CDR3 sequences. The sequencing input was naive CXCR3- CD8+ T cells from blood. As for subset: CD45RO-CCR7+CD27+CD95- naive CD8+ T cells lacking CXCR3 (TNR3-). These receptors came from a human donor in good health. Some clones in this sample may be carry-over from other donors' samples.

The chain carries TRBV7-9 and TRBJ2-1; without DNA, the TCRdb call of TRBD1 cannot be checked. Germline loops: CDR1 SEHNR, CDR2 FQNEAQ (reference sequence). This CDR3 is 15 amino acids long. CDR3 protein: CASSPGLGVHNEQFF.

The rearrangement joins TRBV10-2 to TRBJ2-1; the D call from TCRdb, TRBD2, cannot be confirmed without DNA. Germline V lookup: CDR1 WSHSY, CDR2 SAAADI. The CDR3 length is 15 residues. The CDR3 spells CASSGLAGSYNEQFF.

V gene TRBV29-1 combines with J gene TRBJ2-7. The CDR3 is 13 amino acids. Germline V gives CDR1 SQVTM, CDR2 ANQGSEA. CDR3 protein: CSVEDPNSYEQYF.

J is TRBJ2-7 and V is TRBV29-1. CDR1 SQVTM and CDR2 ANQGSEA come from the germline V gene. The CDR3 consists of 13 residues. CDR3 residues: CSVEEPDTYEQYF.

The chain couples TRBV6-2 or TRBV6-3 to TRBJ1-2; TCRdb's D call, TRBD1, is unchecked because there is no DNA. CDR1 and CDR2 (germline): MNHEY, SVGEGT. The CDR3 runs to 15 residues. CDR3 region: CASSYSMTGNYGYTF.

The chain carries TRBV28 and TRBJ1-4; TCRdb selects TRBD1, and the lack of DNA leaves this call unchecked. This CDR3 region has 16 residues. The V gene's germline CDR1 is MDHEN and CDR2 SYDVKM. The CDR3 loop is CASSPLHRVGNEKLFF.

The rearrangement uses TRBV29-1 and TRBJ2-7; TCRdb's D gene call, TRBD2, goes unchecked for lack of DNA. The CDR3 has 15 residues. Per the germline V gene, CDR1 is SQVTM and CDR2 is ANQGSEA. The CDR3 sequence is CSVEEGLAGTYEQYF.

V is TRBV10-3 and J is TRBJ2-3; absent DNA, TCRdb's TRBD1 call cannot be checked. Germline CDR1 and CDR2: ENHRY and SYGVKD. The CDR3 loop spans 17 amino acids. The CDR3 sequence is CAISDGAKAQDTDTQYF.

This chain links TRBV20-1 with TRBJ2-7; TCRdb lists TRBD2, though no DNA is available to test this call. Germline V gene sequence: CDR1 DFQATT, CDR2 SNEGSKA (reference sequence). The CDR3 is made up of 14 amino acids. The CDR3 spells CSARHRDYYYEQYF.

V and J are TRBV27 and TRBJ2-4; TCRdb designates TRBD1, a call that cannot be tested without DNA. Germline loops: CDR1 MNHEY, CDR2 SMNVEV (reference sequence). The CDR3 has 14 amino acids. Here the CDR3 reads CASGGGEVKNIQYF.

The rearrangement links TRBV12-3 or TRBV12-4 to TRBJ2-1; TCRdb selects TRBD2, and the lack of DNA leaves this call unchecked. The CDR3 spans 16 residues. The CDR3 loop is CASGLVGQTLANEQFF.

The V gene is TRBV28, the J gene TRBJ2-7; TCRdb designates TRBD1, a call that cannot be tested without DNA. The CDR3 contains 14 residues. Germline assignment: CDR1 MDHEN and CDR2 SYDVKM. The chain's CDR3 is CASSDGTGPYEQYF.

The V call is TRBV28, the J call TRBJ2-5; the TCRdb D gene call, TRBD1, has no DNA to confirm it. CDR3 size: 15 residues. Germline assignment: CDR1 MDHEN and CDR2 SYDVKM. The CDR3 loop reads CASSPLGQNQETQYF.

The chain's CDR3 is CASRTGLNNEQFF. The rearrangement uses TRBV6-2 or TRBV6-3 and TRBJ2-1; TCRdb designates TRBD2, a call that cannot be tested without DNA. The CDR3 is made up of 13 amino acids. The germline CDR1 and CDR2 sequences are MNHEY and SVGEGT.

The genes are TRBV29-1 and TRBJ2-7; without DNA, the TCRdb call of TRBD1 cannot be checked. The CDR3 contains 14 residues. Looked up from germline, CDR1 is SQVTM and CDR2 is ANQGSEA. Here the CDR3 reads CSVEKTGTGYEQYF.

The J gene is TRBJ2-7, the V gene TRBV7-9; TCRdb picks TRBD1, but there is no DNA to check that call. The germline V gene has CDR1 SEHNR and CDR2 FQNEAQ (reference sequence). There are 13 residues in the CDR3. The CDR3 protein is CASSPAGDYEQYF.

The V call is TRBV7-9, the J call TRBJ2-1; TCRdb outputs TRBD2, but without DNA this stays unchecked. The CDR3 contains 19 residues. In germline, CDR1 is SEHNR, CDR2 FQNEAQ (reference sequence). CDR3 amino acids: CASSFPSGTSSESYNEQFF.

The V call is TRBV29-1, the J call TRBJ2-7; TCRdb reports TRBD1, a call that lacks DNA to check it against. The CDR3 covers 12 residues. Germline V lookup: CDR1 SQVTM, CDR2 ANQGSEA. CDR3 in amino acids: CSVRTGNYEQYF.

This sequence joins TRBV5-1 and TRBJ1-2; TCRdb designates TRBD1, a call that cannot be tested without DNA. This CDR3 spans 14 amino acids. CDR1 SGHRS and CDR2 YFSETQ come from the germline V gene. This CDR3 is CASSSGTVNYGYTF.

V gene TRBV28 combines with J gene TRBJ1-1; TCRdb indicates TRBD1, and absent DNA this call remains unverified. The CDR3 consists of 14 residues. In germline, CDR1 is MDHEN, CDR2 SYDVKM. CDR3 in amino acids: CASSLFRGRTEAFF.

The rearrangement links TRBV7-7 to TRBJ2-3; absent DNA, TCRdb's TRBD2 call cannot be checked. The CDR3 is made up of 16 amino acids. Germline V CDR1 and CDR2: SSHAT, FNYEAQ (reference sequence). This CDR3 is CASSKHLAGDLDTQYF.

This chain links TRBV28 with TRBJ1-2; TCRdb's D gene call, TRBD1, goes unchecked for lack of DNA. The CDR3 contains 12 residues. Germline values: CDR1 MDHEN, CDR2 SYDVKM. Here the CDR3 reads CASSPDRNGYTF.

The chain joins TRBV6-5 to TRBJ2-7; TCRdb outputs TRBD2, but without DNA this stays unchecked. Germline loops: CDR1 MNHEY, CDR2 SVGAGI. The CDR3 extends over 16 amino acids. The CDR3 region is CASSYPNYPGLAGSSF.

The chain uses TRBV28 and TRBJ1-2; TCRdb designates TRBD1, a call that cannot be tested without DNA. The CDR3 spans 16 residues. Germline assignment: CDR1 MDHEN and CDR2 SYDVKM. CDR3 residues: CASSWKWRDRGYGYTF.

The J gene is TRBJ1-2, the V gene TRBV29-1; TCRdb proposes TRBD1, but this gene call is untestable without DNA. This CDR3 has 12 residues. Germline CDR1 reads SQVTM; CDR2 reads ANQGSEA. CDR3 in amino acids: CSVAGTEQGYTF.

This sequence joins TRBV7-9 and TRBJ1-1; lacking DNA, the TRBD1 call made by TCRdb goes unchecked. CDR1 is SEHNR, CDR2 FQNEAQ, per germline (reference sequence). This CDR3 has 14 amino acids. This CDR3 is CASRAGQPNTEAFF.